The 19 T cell receptor beta chains below were found in one sample sequenced in a study of cytomegalovirus exposure and HLA in healthy donors. Use of 60 Vbeta and 13 Jbeta primers characterized the PCR. Sequenced by immunoSEQ multiplex PCR; TCRdb stores in-frame clones only, minus some. The sample lists some 180,000 clones; around 80% were seen once. Material for sequencing was PBMCs. These receptors were obtained from a girl aged 5-17 years in good health and CMV-seropositive.

This chain connects TRBV6-5 to TRBJ1-1; D is unclear. Per germline, CDR1 MNHEY and CDR2 SVGAGI. The CDR3 spans 14 residues. The V end lost 0 bases, the J end lost 5 bases, and 10 bases lay between the germline ends. In DNA, the CDR3 is TGTGCCAGCAGTTACTCCTACGAGAATACTGAAGCTTTCTTT. As protein: CASSYSYENTEAFF.

This sequence joins TRBV10-1 and TRBJ1-1; possibly TRBD1 for D (5 bases). The CDR3 length is 13 residues. From germline, CDR1 is WNHNN and CDR2 SYGVQD (reference sequence). Between the trimmed V and J ends, which lost 8 bases and 0 bases, there was a span of 10 bases. The CDR3 sequence: CASGQGMNTEAFF. In nucleotides, the CDR3 is TGCGCCAGCGGCCAGGGTATGAACACTGAAGCTTTCTTT.

V gene TRBV10-2 combines with J gene TRBJ2-3, with 12 bases matching TRBD2. Germline lookup yields CDR1 WSHSY and CDR2 SAAADI. V lost 6 bases to trimming and J lost 4 bases; unmatched junction nucleotides: 8. The CDR3 is 16 amino acids. CDR3 DNA: TGCGCCAGCAGGTGGACCGGGACTAGCGGGCCAGATACGCAGTATTTT. It translates to CASRWTGTSGPDTQYF.

The rearrangement uses TRBV7-8 and TRBJ1-6, with TRBD1 as a possible D gene (5 bases). CDR3 length: 15 residues. V dropped 0 bases and J dropped 7 bases, with 10 bases sitting between them. Germline V gene sequence: CDR1 SGHVS, CDR2 FQNEAQ. The CDR3 DNA reads TGTGCCAGCAGCTTAGCAGGGGTGTGGAATTCACCCCTCCACTTT. It translates to CASSLAGVWNSPLHF.

The chain carries TRBV5-8 and TRBJ1-1; D call uncertain. There are 13 residues in the CDR3. CDR1 and CDR2 from the germline V gene are SGHTS and YDEGEE. The V end lost 4 bases, the J end lost 0 bases, and 7 bases lay between the germline ends. CDR3 DNA: TGTGCCAGCAGCAAGCGCTTGAACACTGAAGCTTTCTTT. This codes for CASSKRLNTEAFF.

The chain joins TRBV5-4 to TRBJ2-7; D perhaps matches TRBD1 (5 bases). Per germline, CDR1 SGHNT and CDR2 YYREEE (reference sequence). This CDR3 has 15 amino acids. With 0 bases removed from V and 3 bases from J, the gap between germline ends came to 13 bases. CDR3 in amino acids: CASSLAGQRNYEQYF. The CDR3 DNA reads TGTGCCAGCAGCTTGGCAGGGCAGAGAAACTACGAGCAGTACTTC.

This chain links TRBV7-9 with TRBJ2-7, with D maybe TRBD2 (6 bases). V was trimmed by 1 base and J by 3 bases, leaving 10 bases between them. The germline V gene encodes CDR1 SEHNR and CDR2 FQNEAQ (reference sequence). This CDR3 region has 14 residues. CDR3 DNA sequence: TGTGCCAGCAGCTTAGAGGGCGGGGTCTACGAGCAGTACTTC. Translated, it gives CASSLEGGVYEQYF. The full variable domain, rest sourced from reference TRBV7-9 and TRBJ2-7, is DTGVSQNPRHKITKRGQNVTFRCDPISEHNRLYWYRQTLGQGPEFLTYFQNEAQLEKSRLLSDRFSAERPKGSFSTLEIQRTEQGDSAMYLCASSLEGGVYEQYFGPGTRLTVT.

The J gene is TRBJ2-3, the V gene TRBV7-9; 7 bases agree with TRBD2. CDR3 length: 17 residues. V was clipped by 6 bases and J by 3 bases; unmatched bases: 15. CDR1 and CDR2 from the germline V gene are SEHNR and FQNEAQ (reference sequence). CDR3: CASRHVPREWGTDTQYF. CDR3 DNA sequence: TGTGCCAGCAGACACGTACCGCGGGAGTGGGGGACAGATACGCAGTATTTT.

The rearrangement joins TRBV5-1 to TRBJ2-2, with D uncertain. The V end lost 5 bases, the J end lost 3 bases, and 11 bases lay between the germline ends. CDR1 is SGHRS, CDR2 YFSETQ, per germline. This CDR3 spans 14 amino acids. CDR3 nucleotides: TGCGCCAGCAGAAGTACCACATACACCGGGGAGCTGTTTTTT. Translation gives CASRSTTYTGELFF. Using reference TRBV5-1 and TRBJ2-2 for the parts outside the CDR3, the full variable domain is KAGVTQTPRYLIKTRGQQVTLSCSPISGHRSVSWYQQTPGQGLQFLFEYFSETQRNKGNFPGRFSGRQFSNSRSEMNVSTLELGDSALYLCASRSTTYTGELFFGEGSRLTVL.

V and J are TRBV10-3 and TRBJ2-5; D is undetermined. Per the germline V gene, CDR1 is ENHRY and CDR2 is SYGVKD. V dropped 11 bases and J dropped 4 bases, with 14 bases sitting between them. CDR3 length: 12 residues. CDR3 in DNA: TGTGCCTCGAGCGAGGAAGCAGAGACCCAGTACTTC. This sequence encodes CASSEEAETQYF.

The chain couples TRBV9 to TRBJ1-1; TRBD1 aligns across 7 bases. J gave up 0 bases and V 0 bases, and 11 bases lay outside the gene matches. Germline CDR1 SGDLS, CDR2 YYNGEE. The CDR3 length is 18 residues. CDR3 amino acids: CASSVAGTALTLNTEAFF. The CDR3 DNA sequence: TGTGCCAGCAGCGTAGCCGGGACAGCCTTAACCTTGAACACTGAAGCTTTCTTT.

The CDR3 sequence is CASSSSPTGQETQYF. Written as DNA, the CDR3 is TGCGCCAGCAGTTCCTCTCCCACAGGCCAAGAGACCCAGTACTTC. This chain joins TRBV5-1 and TRBJ2-5, with a tentative D call TRBD1 (5 bases). Deletions cut 5 bases from V and 1 base from J, with 15 bases between. The V gene's germline CDR1 is SGHRS and CDR2 YFSETQ. The CDR3 runs 15 residues. Together with reference TRBV5-1 and TRBJ2-5, the CDR3 gives the full variable domain: KAGVTQTPRYLIKTRGQQVTLSCSPISGHRSVSWYQQTPGQGLQFLFEYFSETQRNKGNFPGRFSGRQFSNSRSEMNVSTLELGDSALYLCASSSSPTGQETQYFGPGTRLLVL.

This clone was counted only a few times. This chain uses TRBV5-4 with TRBJ1-4; the match to TRBD1 covers 10 bases. The V segment lost 3 bases and the J segment 6 bases; nucleotides outside the gene matches: 8. The CDR3 is made up of 16 amino acids. CDR1 is SGHNT and CDR2 is YYREEE in the germline V gene (reference sequence). The CDR3 DNA reads TGTGCCAGCAGCTCCACGGGGACAGGGGTTGATGAAAAACTGTTTTTT. This gives the protein CASSSTGTGVDEKLFF.

This chain uses TRBV11-3 with TRBJ2-1, with D perhaps matching TRBD2 (6 bases). Germline CDR1 reads SGHNT; CDR2 reads YENEEA. Trimming stripped 5 bases from V and 6 bases from J, with 14 bases between. The length of the CDR3 is 14 residues. The CDR3 loop reads CASSTGLSGNEQFF. CDR3 nucleotide sequence: TGTGCCAGCAGCACGGGACTCTCAGGCAATGAGCAGTTCTTC.

The gene calls are TRBV19 and TRBJ1-1; TRBD1 aligns across 8 bases. This CDR3 region has 14 residues. Germline V gives CDR1 LNHDA, CDR2 SQIVND (reference sequence). The V and J ends lost 5 bases and 0 bases, in that order; junction bases with no gene match: 2. The CDR3 DNA reads TGTGCCAGTAGTGCACAGGGGGTGAACACTGAAGCTTTCTTT. It translates to CASSAQGVNTEAFF.

The CDR3 DNA sequence: TGTGCCAGCTTGATGTCCCAGGTTGTCCAAGAGACCCAGTACTTC. The encoded protein is CASLMSQVVQETQYF. The rearrangement links TRBV11-2 to TRBJ2-5; no reliable D call. The CDR3 length is 15 residues. The germline CDR1 and CDR2 sequences are SGHAT and FQNNGV. V shed 8 bases and J shed 1 base, with 17 bases lying between them.

The V and J genes are TRBV4-1 and TRBJ2-7, with 7 bases identical to TRBD2. This CDR3 has 15 residues. Germline V gene lookup returns CDR1 MGHRA and CDR2 YSYEKL. V was clipped by 2 bases and J by 4 bases; unmatched bases: 8. The CDR3 DNA reads TGCGCCAGCAGCCAAACTACGGGACTAAAGTACGAGCAGTACTTC. Translated: CASSQTTGLKYEQYF.

This rearrangement joins TRBV2 to TRBJ1-2; unclear D gene. Trimming removed 7 bases at V and 6 bases at J, with 15 bases between. The CDR3 has 13 residues. Germline loops: CDR1 SNHLY, CDR2 FYNNEI. This CDR3 is CASKVPGVHGYTF. Here the CDR3 DNA reads TGTGCCAGCAAAGTGCCCGGGGTCCATGGCTACACCTTC.

This chain's CDR3 is CASRDSRGTRETQYF. The CDR3 region has the DNA TGTGCCAGCAGGGATTCTAGGGGGACGCGAGAGACCCAGTACTTC. The V gene is TRBV5-4, the J gene TRBJ2-5, with D perhaps TRBD1 (6 bases). From germline, CDR1 is SGHNT and CDR2 YYREEE (reference sequence). The CDR3 is 15 residues long. V was trimmed by 5 bases and J by 4 bases, leaving 18 bases between them.